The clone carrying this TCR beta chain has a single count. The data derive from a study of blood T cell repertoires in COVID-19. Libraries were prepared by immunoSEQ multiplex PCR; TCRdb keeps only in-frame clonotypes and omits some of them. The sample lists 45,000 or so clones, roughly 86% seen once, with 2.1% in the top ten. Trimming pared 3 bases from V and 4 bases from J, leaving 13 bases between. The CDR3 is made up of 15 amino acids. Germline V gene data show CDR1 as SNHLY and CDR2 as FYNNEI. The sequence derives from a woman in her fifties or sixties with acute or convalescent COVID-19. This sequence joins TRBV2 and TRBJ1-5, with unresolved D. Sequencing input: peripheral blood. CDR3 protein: CASSDRRARNQPQHF. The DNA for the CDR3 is TGTGCCAGCAGTGACCGGAGGGCTAGGAATCAGCCCCAGCATTTT.